This note documents a single TCR beta chain sequence. The target antigen is unknown. This sample is part of a study of cytomegalovirus exposure and HLA in healthy donors. The study, taken as a whole, reports: The study designated 150 or so TCR beta chains cytomegalovirus-associated.

The approximately 120-subject validation cohort, separate from the 666-subject first cohort, included the donors. TCRdb keeps only in-frame clones here, not all; method: immunoSEQ multiplex PCR. The sample holds some 100,000 clones, about 85% seen once. Trimming removed 5 bases at V and 2 bases at J, with 15 bases between. CDR1 SGHVS and CDR2 FNYEAQ come from the germline V gene. The CDR3 contains 15 residues. The origin of this receptor is a man aged 18 to 35 in good health and CMV-seropositive. Sequencing was performed on PBMCs. The rearrangement links TRBV7-6 to TRBJ2-5; D is possibly TRBD1 (6 bases). CDR3 sequence reads: CASSPLSGQQETQYF. CDR3 sequence (DNA): TGTGCCAGCAGCCCACTGTCAGGACAGCAAGAGACCCAGTACTTC.